This TCR beta chain was recorded in a study of Ad26.COV2.S vaccination and SARS-CoV-2 variants. The repertoire was sequenced with immunoSEQ multiplex PCR; TCRdb's copy has only in-frame clones and lacks some. Counted here are fewer than 500,000 clones, about 90% occurring once; the ten biggest clones make up about 4.4%. The germline gives CDR1 MNHNS, CDR2 SASEGT. The CDR3 totals 14 residues. Deletions cut 1 base from V and 4 bases from J, with 8 bases between. Points from the study as a whole: Reportedly, spike-specific CD8+ and CD4+ T cell responses achieved substantial breadth once vaccination had taken place.

Treatment meaning: over 15 received Ad26.COV2.S at low or high dose, single or two shots; about 5 received placebo; per-sample allocation not given. Vaccine and placebo recipients were sampled on day 63 after the first injection. About this clone itself: Its target is unknown.

The chain recombines TRBV6-1 with TRBJ1-5; TRBD1 might be the D (5 bases). The sequencing used peripheral blood, collected in a trial of Ad26.COV2.S vaccine versus placebo. The origin of this receptor is a person between 18 and 59 years old who received the Ad26.COV2.S COVID-19 vaccine or a placebo. CDR3 loop: CASSEDGGNQPQHF. DNA of the CDR3: TGTGCCAGCAGTGAAGATGGGGGGAATCAGCCCCAGCATTTT.